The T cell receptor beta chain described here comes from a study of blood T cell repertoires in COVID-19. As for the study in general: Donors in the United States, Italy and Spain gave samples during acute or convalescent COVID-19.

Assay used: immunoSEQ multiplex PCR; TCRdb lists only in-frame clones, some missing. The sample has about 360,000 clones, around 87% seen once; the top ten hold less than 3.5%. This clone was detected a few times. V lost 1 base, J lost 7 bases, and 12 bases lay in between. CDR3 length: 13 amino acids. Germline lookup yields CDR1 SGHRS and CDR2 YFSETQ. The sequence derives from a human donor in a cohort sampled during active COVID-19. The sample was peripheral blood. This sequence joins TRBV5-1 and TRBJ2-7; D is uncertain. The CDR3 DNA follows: TGCGCCAGCAGCTTGACAGCCGCTAAGGAGCAGTACTTC. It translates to CASSLTAAKEQYF.